This record covers a single TCR beta chain. V was pared by 3 bases and J by 8 bases, with 19 bases between. The CDR3 length is 16 residues. Germline assignment: CDR1 SSHAT and CDR2 FNYEAQ (reference sequence). Produced via immunoSEQ multiplex PCR; TCRdb's table is partial and in-frame only. The sample lists about 120,000 clones, around 93% seen once, with around 0.15% in the top ten. This entry is derived from a study of siplizumab effects on memory and regulatory T cells. The V gene is TRBV7-7, the J gene TRBJ2-2; D perhaps matches TRBD1 (6 bases). The clonotype originates from a human donor in good health. Sequenced: non-Treg CD4+ T cells sorted from blood. CDR3 in amino acids: CASSFSVSGVDGELFF. CDR3 bases: TGTGCCAGCAGCTTCTCGGTCTCAGGGGTGGATGGGGAGCTGTTTTTT.